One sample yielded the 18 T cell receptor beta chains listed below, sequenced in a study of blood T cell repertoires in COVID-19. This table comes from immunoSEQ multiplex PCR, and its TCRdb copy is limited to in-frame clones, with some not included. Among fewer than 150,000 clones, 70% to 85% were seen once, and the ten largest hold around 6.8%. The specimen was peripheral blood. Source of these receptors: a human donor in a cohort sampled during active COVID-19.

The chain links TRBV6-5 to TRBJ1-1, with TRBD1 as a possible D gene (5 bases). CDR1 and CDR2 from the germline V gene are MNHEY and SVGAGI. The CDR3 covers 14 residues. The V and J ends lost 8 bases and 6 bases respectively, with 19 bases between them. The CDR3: CASLQGVSSSEAFF. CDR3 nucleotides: TGTGCCAGCCTTCAAGGGGTCAGCTCCTCTGAAGCTTTCTTT.

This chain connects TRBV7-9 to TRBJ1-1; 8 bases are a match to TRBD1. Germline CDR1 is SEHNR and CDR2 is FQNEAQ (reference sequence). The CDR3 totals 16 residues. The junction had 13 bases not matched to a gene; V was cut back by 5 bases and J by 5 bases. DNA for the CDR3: TGTGCCAGCAGCCCCCGGGGCACAGGGGGTGGGACTGAAGCTTTCTTT. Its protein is CASSPRGTGGGTEAFF.

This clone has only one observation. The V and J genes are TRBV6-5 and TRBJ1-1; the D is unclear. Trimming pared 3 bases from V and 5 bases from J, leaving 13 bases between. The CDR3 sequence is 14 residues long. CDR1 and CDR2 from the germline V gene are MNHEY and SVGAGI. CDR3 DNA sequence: TGTGCCAGCAGTTATCCCGGGTCGGGAACTGAAGCTTTCTTT. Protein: CASSYPGSGTEAFF.

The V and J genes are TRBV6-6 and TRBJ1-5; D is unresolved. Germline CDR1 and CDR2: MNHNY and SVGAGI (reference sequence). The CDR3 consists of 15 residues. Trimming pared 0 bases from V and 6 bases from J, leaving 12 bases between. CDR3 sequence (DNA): TGTGCCAGCAGTTACTCGATGTGGTCGGGTCAGCCCCAGCATTTT. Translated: CASSYSMWSGQPQHF.

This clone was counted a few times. The CDR3 DNA is TGTGCCAGCAGTGAAGCGGGGACAGGGGGTGAAAAACTGTTTTTT. Translated: CASSEAGTGGEKLFF. V is TRBV2 and J is TRBJ1-4, with 11 bases fitting TRBD1. This CDR3 has 15 amino acids. J was trimmed by 7 bases and V by 0 bases; bases with no gene match: 1. Per germline, CDR1 SNHLY and CDR2 FYNNEI.

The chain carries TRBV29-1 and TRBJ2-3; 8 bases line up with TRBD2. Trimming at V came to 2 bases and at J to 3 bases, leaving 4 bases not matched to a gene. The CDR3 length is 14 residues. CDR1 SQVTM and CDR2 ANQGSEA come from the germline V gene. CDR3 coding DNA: TGCAGCGTTGAACCAAGCGGGGGTACAGATACGCAGTATTTT. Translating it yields CSVEPSGGTDTQYF.

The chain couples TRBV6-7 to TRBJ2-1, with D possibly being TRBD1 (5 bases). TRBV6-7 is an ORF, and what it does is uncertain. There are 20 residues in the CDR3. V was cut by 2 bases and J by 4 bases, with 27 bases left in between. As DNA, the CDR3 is TGTGCCAGCAGTTACCGAGACAAACCAACAGGTCTTGATCGATACAATGAGCAGTTCTTC. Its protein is CASSYRDKPTGLDRYNEQFF.

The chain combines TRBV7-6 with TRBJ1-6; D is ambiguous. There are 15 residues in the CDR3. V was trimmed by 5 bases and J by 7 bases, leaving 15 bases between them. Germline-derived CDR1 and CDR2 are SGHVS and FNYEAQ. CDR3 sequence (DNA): TGTGCCAGCAGCCCAACGGGTAGCAGAAATTCACCCCTCCACTTT. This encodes CASSPTGSRNSPLHF.

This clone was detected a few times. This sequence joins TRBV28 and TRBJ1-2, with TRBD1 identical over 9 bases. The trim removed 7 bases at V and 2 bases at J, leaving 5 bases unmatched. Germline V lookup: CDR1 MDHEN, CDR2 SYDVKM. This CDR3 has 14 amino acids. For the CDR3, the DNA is TGTGCCAGCACTATAGGGACAGGGAACTATGGCTACACCTTC. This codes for CASTIGTGNYGYTF.

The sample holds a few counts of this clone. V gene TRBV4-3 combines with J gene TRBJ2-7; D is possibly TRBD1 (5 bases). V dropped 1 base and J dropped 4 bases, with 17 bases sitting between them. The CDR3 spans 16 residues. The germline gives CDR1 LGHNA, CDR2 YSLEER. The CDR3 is CASSQVRVGRSYEQYF. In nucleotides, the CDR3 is TGCGCCAGCAGCCAAGTACGGGTGGGGCGGAGTTACGAGCAGTACTTC.

CDR3 region: CASSYALGADETQYF. The CDR3 bases are TGTGCCAGCAGTTACGCTTTGGGGGCGGACGAGACCCAGTACTTC. The chain has TRBV6-6 and TRBJ2-5; D is possibly TRBD1 (6 bases). V lost 2 bases to trimming and J lost 5 bases, with 15 bases between them. The germline CDR1 and CDR2 sequences are MNHNY and SVGAGI (reference sequence). The CDR3 contains 15 residues.

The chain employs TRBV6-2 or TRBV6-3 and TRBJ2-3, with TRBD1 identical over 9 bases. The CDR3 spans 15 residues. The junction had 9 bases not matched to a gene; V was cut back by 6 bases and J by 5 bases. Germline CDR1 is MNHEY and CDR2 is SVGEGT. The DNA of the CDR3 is TGTGCCAGCAGCTGGGACAGGGTCATTGGAGATACGCAGTATTTT. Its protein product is CASSWDRVIGDTQYF.

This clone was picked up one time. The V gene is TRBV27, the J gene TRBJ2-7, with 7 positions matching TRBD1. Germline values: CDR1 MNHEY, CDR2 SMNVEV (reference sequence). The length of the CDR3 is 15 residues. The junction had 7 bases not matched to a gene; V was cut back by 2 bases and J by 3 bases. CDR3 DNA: TGTGCCAGCAGTTTAAGGGCCCAGGGGGTCTACGAGCAGTACTTC. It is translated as CASSLRAQGVYEQYF.

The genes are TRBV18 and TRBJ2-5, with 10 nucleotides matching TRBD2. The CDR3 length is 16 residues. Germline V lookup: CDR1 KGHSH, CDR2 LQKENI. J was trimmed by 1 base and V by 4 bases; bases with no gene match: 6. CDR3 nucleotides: TGTGCCAGCTCACGGGCTAGCGGGGGTATCCAAGAGACCCAGTACTTC. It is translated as CASSRASGGIQETQYF.

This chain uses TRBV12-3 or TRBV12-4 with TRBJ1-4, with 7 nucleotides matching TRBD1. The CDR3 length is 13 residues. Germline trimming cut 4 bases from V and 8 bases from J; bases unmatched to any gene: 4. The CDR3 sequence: CASSSHRGEKLFF. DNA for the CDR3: TGTGCCAGCAGTTCTCACAGGGGCGAAAAACTGTTTTTT.

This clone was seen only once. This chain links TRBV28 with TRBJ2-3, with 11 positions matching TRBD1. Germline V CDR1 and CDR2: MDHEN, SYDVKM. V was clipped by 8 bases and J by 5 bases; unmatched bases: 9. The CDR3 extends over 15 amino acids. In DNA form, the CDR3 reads TGTGCCAGCTCTCACCAGGACAGGGGGCAAGATACGCAGTATTTT. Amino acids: CASSHQDRGQDTQYF.

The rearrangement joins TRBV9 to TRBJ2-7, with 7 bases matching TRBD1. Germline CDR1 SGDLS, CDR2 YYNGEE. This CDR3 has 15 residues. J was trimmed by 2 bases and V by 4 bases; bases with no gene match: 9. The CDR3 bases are TGTGCCAGCAGCCGAGGACAGGCCACCACCTACGAGCAGTACTTC. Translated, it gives CASSRGQATTYEQYF.

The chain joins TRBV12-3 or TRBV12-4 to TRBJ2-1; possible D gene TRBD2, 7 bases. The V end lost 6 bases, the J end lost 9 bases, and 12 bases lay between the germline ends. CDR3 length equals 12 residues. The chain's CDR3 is CASRGGQSEQFF. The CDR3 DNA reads TGTGCCAGCAGGGGGGGGCAGAGTGAGCAGTTCTTC.